This T cell receptor beta chain was captured by sequencing in a study of regulatory T cells in long-lasting Graves disease. Time point here: newly diagnosed GD, antithyroid drugs for less than 3 months. RNA isolated from PBMCs was used to make the TCR library. Germline assignment: CDR1 LGHDT and CDR2 YNNKEL (reference sequence). The CDR3 length is 15 residues. V was clipped by 5 bases and J by 1 base, with 15 bases between them. Construction of TCR beta libraries relied on iRepertoire HTBI primers and on Arm-PCR targeting CDR3 regions. TCRdb recomputed calls from the multiplex PCR reads with MiXCR, one row per CDR3 protein. Of around 450,000 distinct CDR3 sequences detected, 15% appear once; the ten largest clones hold around 17%. At least ten counts were recorded for this clonotype. The same specimen was also included in a second study, on T cells in Graves' hyperthyroidism and ophthalmopathy.

The chain recombines TRBV3-1 with TRBJ2-7, with a possible D match to TRBD2 (5 bases). Sequenced material: peripheral blood mononuclear cells (PBMCs), taken at new diagnosis, from a patient treated with antithyroid drugs. This receptor was taken from a woman in her twenties or thirties with Graves disease. The CDR3: CASSSFSDPSYEQYF. CDR3 nucleotides: TGTGCCAGCAGCTCCTTTAGCGACCCGTCCTACGAGCAGTACTTC.